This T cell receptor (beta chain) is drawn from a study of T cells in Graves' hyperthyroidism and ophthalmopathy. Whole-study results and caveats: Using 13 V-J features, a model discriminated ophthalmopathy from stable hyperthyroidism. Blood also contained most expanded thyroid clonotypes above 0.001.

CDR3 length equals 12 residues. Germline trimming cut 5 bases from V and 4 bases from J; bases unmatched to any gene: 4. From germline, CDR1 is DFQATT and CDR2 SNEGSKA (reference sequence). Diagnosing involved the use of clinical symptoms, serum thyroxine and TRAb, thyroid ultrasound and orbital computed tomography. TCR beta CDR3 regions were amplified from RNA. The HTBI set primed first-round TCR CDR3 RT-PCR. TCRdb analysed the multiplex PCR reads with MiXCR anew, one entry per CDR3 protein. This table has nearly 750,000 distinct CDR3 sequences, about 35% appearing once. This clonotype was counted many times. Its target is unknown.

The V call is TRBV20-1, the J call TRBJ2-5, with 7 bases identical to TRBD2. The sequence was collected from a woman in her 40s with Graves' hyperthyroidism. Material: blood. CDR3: CSALWEGETQYF. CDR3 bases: TGCAGTGCTCTCTGGGAGGGAGAGACCCAGTACTTC.